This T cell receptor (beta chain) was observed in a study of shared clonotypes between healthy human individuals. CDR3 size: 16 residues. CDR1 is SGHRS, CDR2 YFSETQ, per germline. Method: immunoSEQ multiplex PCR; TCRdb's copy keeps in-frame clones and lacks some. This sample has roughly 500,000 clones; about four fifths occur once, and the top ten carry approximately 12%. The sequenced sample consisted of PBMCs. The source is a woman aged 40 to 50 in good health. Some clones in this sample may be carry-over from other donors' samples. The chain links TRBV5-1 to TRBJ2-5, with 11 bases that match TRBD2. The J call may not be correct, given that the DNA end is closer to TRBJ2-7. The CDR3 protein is CASSLGGLAAAGEQYF. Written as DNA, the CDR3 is TGCGCCAGCAGCTTGGGGGGACTAGCGGCCGCGGGCGAGCAGTACTTC.